The 21 T cell receptor beta chains below come from one sample, sequenced in a study of blood T cell repertoires in COVID-19 (dated by TCRdb to about 2020). To prepare the library, the immunoSEQ multiplex PCR assay was applied. TCRdb limited this immuneACCESS table to in-frame rearrangements with V and J called. A share of clones is missing; checked studies link under half to unresolved V genes, and the rest is unexplained. This sample is represented by 30,000 to 40,000 clones; about 94% of them were singletons. The biggest ten clones account for more than 4% of the sample. The sequenced sample was peripheral blood. Every receptor here comes from a human donor in a cohort sampled during active COVID-19.

The chain employs TRBV19 and TRBJ2-7; D is uncertain. This CDR3 is 10 amino acids long. Deletions cut 6 bases from V and 6 bases from J, with 6 bases between. Germline V gene sequence: CDR1 LNHDA, CDR2 SQIVND (reference sequence). Here the CDR3 reads CASSGLEQYF. CDR3 DNA: TGTGCCAGTAGCGGTCTCGAGCAGTACTTC.

This chain uses TRBV5-1 with TRBJ2-7; the D gene is possibly TRBD1 (6 bases). The ends were cut back, 1 base at V and 0 bases at J, with 8 bases in the middle. The CDR3 sequence is 14 residues long. CDR1 is SGHRS, CDR2 YFSETQ, per germline. The CDR3 protein is CASSLWDTSYEQYF. CDR3 bases: TGCGCCAGCAGCTTGTGGGACACCTCCTACGAGCAGTACTTC.

The gene calls are TRBV5-6 and TRBJ2-3; 7 bases map to TRBD2. V gave up 4 bases and J gave up 2 bases; unmatched junction bases: 19. Germline V lookup: CDR1 SGHDT, CDR2 YYEEEE. CDR3 length: 19 amino acids. CDR3 nucleotide sequence: TGTGCCAGCAGCCACCCCGGGACTACCGTGAGGGGTTTCACAGATACGCAGTATTTT. It yields the protein CASSHPGTTVRGFTDTQYF.

The chain is built from TRBV7-8 and TRBJ2-5; 9 nucleotides align to TRBD2. Germline CDR1 is SGHVS and CDR2 is FQNEAQ. The CDR3 is 14 residues long. V dropped 5 bases and J dropped 4; count of bases not matched to a gene: 5. The CDR3, as DNA: TGTGCCAGCAGCCGAAATAGCGGGAGAGAGACCCAGTACTTC. It yields the protein CASSRNSGRETQYF.

The genes are TRBV7-9 and TRBJ2-3; 11 nucleotides align to TRBD2. The CDR3 sequence is 17 residues long. J gave up 5 bases and V 5 bases, and 12 bases lay outside the gene matches. Per germline, CDR1 SEHNR and CDR2 FQNEAQ (reference sequence). The chain's CDR3 is CASSPPGVAGGGDTQYF. The CDR3 nucleotides read TGTGCCAGCAGCCCCCCCGGGGTAGCGGGAGGGGGAGATACGCAGTATTTT.

The V and J genes are TRBV6-6 and TRBJ2-1; weak D call: TRBD2 (5 bases). The germline V gene has CDR1 MNHNY and CDR2 SVGAGI (reference sequence). The CDR3 contains 18 residues. The ends were cut back, 8 bases at V and 2 bases at J, with 25 bases in the middle. The CDR3, as DNA: TGTGCCAGCCGTCACAGCCCCCGAGGGATTATCCCCTACAATGAGCAGTTCTTC. It translates to CASRHSPRGIIPYNEQFF.

The rearrangement joins TRBV5-4 to TRBJ2-1, with TRBD1 identical over 7 bases. The CDR3 extends over 13 amino acids. Looked up from germline, CDR1 is SGHNT and CDR2 is YYREEE (reference sequence). J gave up 5 bases and V 2 bases, and 1 base lay outside the gene matches. CDR3 DNA: TGTGCCAGCAGCTTACAGGGGAACAATGAGCAGTTCTTC. It translates to CASSLQGNNEQFF.

CDR3 sequence reads: CASSLRREADETQYF. DNA for the CDR3: TGTGCCAGCAGTTTGAGGCGGGAGGCAGATGAGACCCAGTACTTC. V gene TRBV27 combines with J gene TRBJ2-5; 8 nucleotides align to TRBD2. This CDR3 is built from 15 residues. V dropped 3 bases and J dropped 5; count of bases not matched to a gene: 8. The germline V gene encodes CDR1 MNHEY and CDR2 SMNVEV (reference sequence).

This chain uses TRBV7-2 with TRBJ2-1; 8 bases agree with TRBD2. Germline-derived CDR1 and CDR2 are SGHTA and FQGNSA. Germline trimming cut 5 bases from V and 0 bases from J; bases unmatched to any gene: 15. The CDR3 totals 19 residues. CDR3 in DNA: TGTGCCAGCAGCCACGGAATGCGGGGGGTTAGGAGCTCCTACAATGAGCAGTTCTTC. Translated, it gives CASSHGMRGVRSSYNEQFF. Variable domain in full (rest from reference TRBV7-2 and TRBJ2-1): GAGVSQSPSNKVTEKGKDVELRCDPISGHTALYWYRQSLGQGLEFLIYFQGNSAPDKSGLPSDRFSAERTGGSVSTLTIQRTQQEDSAVYLCASSHGMRGVRSSYNEQFFGPGTRLTVL.

The chain carries TRBV15 and TRBJ1-2; a possible D gene is TRBD1 (6 bases). V was shortened by 4 bases and J by 4 bases, with 10 bases between the two germline ends. Germline V CDR1 and CDR2: LNHNV, YYDKDF (reference sequence). The CDR3 length is 13 residues. The CDR3 nucleotides are TGTGCCACCAGCACCGGACAGTCCTATGGCTACACCTTC. Its protein is CATSTGQSYGYTF.

V usage is TRBV15 and J usage is TRBJ2-1, with D tentatively TRBD1 (5 bases). Germline values: CDR1 LNHNV, CDR2 YYDKDF (reference sequence). Deletions cut 3 bases from V and 4 bases from J, with 10 bases between. This CDR3 is 14 amino acids long. This CDR3 reads CATSRPAGYNEQFF. The CDR3, as DNA: TGTGCCACCAGCAGGCCGGCAGGGTACAATGAGCAGTTCTTC.

The chain links TRBV27 to TRBJ2-1, with D maybe TRBD2 (5 bases). Germline CDR1 reads MNHEY; CDR2 reads SMNVEV (reference sequence). The CDR3 is 15 amino acids. Trimming took off 2 bases at V and 6 bases at J, with 14 bases between the two ends. This chain's CDR3 is CASSLTGSKLNEQFF. In DNA form, the CDR3 reads TGTGCCAGCAGTTTAACGGGATCCAAACTCAATGAGCAGTTCTTC.

In DNA, the CDR3 is TGCGCCAGCACGTCAGGGGAGCGGGGGACGCAGTATTTT. Its protein product is CASTSGERGTQYF. This chain uses TRBV5-1 with TRBJ2-3, with 8 bases identical to TRBD2. The V gene's germline CDR1 is SGHRS and CDR2 YFSETQ. Trimming at V came to 6 bases and at J to 9 bases, leaving 9 bases not matched to a gene. The CDR3 spans 13 residues.

The chain is built from TRBV10-3 and TRBJ1-2, with 10 bases matching TRBD1. Looked up from germline, CDR1 is ENHRY and CDR2 is SYGVKD. The V gene end was trimmed by 0 bases and the J gene end by 7 bases; junction bases not matched to a gene: 8. The CDR3 runs to 16 residues. The DNA for the CDR3 is TGTGCCATCAGTGAGTCTGGGACAGGGGCGTTACCTGGCTACACCTTC. Amino acids: CAISESGTGALPGYTF.

This chain uses TRBV3-1 (or the pseudogene TRBV3-2) with TRBJ1-6; D gene ambiguous. In germline, CDR1 is LGHDT, CDR2 YNNKEL (reference sequence). The CDR3 consists of 17 residues. Trimming stripped 0 bases from V and 0 bases from J, with 9 bases between. CDR3: CASSQEILSSYNSPLHF. The DNA for the CDR3 is TGTGCCAGCAGCCAAGAAATTCTGAGCTCCTATAATTCACCCCTCCACTTT.

The table lists this clone with a count of one. The CDR3 loop reads CAISEWEVVHEQYF. The CDR3 nucleotides read TGTGCCATCAGTGAGTGGGAGGTAGTCCACGAGCAGTACTTC. The V gene is TRBV10-3, the J gene TRBJ2-7; D may be TRBD2 (6 bases). This CDR3 is built from 14 residues. V lost 1 base and J lost 5, with 12 bases in between. Germline V gene lookup returns CDR1 ENHRY and CDR2 SYGVKD.

This clone was counted once. The J gene is TRBJ1-5, the V gene TRBV9; no firm D call. V was cut by 0 bases and J by 3 bases, with 7 bases left in between. From germline, CDR1 is SGDLS and CDR2 YYNGEE. This CDR3 comprises 14 residues. In DNA, the CDR3 is TGTGCCAGCAGCGTAGGACTGCTCAATCAGCCCCAGCATTTT. Translating it yields CASSVGLLNQPQHF.

The chain links TRBV6-2 or TRBV6-3 to TRBJ2-1, with D possibly matching TRBD1 (5 bases). V gave up 2 bases and J gave up 4 bases, with 9 bases separating them. The CDR3 has 14 amino acids. Looked up from germline, CDR1 is MNHEY and CDR2 is SVGEGT. The CDR3 sequence: CASSYAGNYNEQFF. CDR3 in DNA: TGTGCCAGCAGTTACGCAGGGAATTACAATGAGCAGTTCTTC.

The chain combines TRBV10-1 with TRBJ1-5, with 7 bases fitting TRBD1. The V segment lost 3 bases and the J segment 6 bases; nucleotides outside the gene matches: 5. CDR1 is WNHNN and CDR2 is SYGVQD in the germline V gene (reference sequence). This CDR3 is built from 14 residues. The CDR3 DNA reads TGCGCCAGCAGTGATGGAGGGGGCATTCAGCCCCAGCATTTT. Translation gives CASSDGGGIQPQHF.

The V and J genes are TRBV24-1 and TRBJ2-1, with D unclear. CDR3 size: 14 residues. Per the germline V gene, CDR1 is KGHDR and CDR2 is SFDVKD. V was trimmed by 3 bases and J by 8 bases, leaving 13 bases between them. CDR3 protein: CATSDPKSSDEQFF. The CDR3 coding sequence is TGTGCCACCAGTGATCCGAAATCCTCGGATGAGCAGTTCTTC.

The chain employs TRBV28 and TRBJ2-1; TRBD2 might be the D (6 bases). Trimming removed 2 bases from V and 7 bases from J, with 15 bases in between. The CDR3 loop spans 15 amino acids. Germline V CDR1 and CDR2: MDHEN, SYDVKM. For the CDR3, the DNA is TGTGCCAGCAGTTTAGGCTCGTGGGGGAGGAATGAGCAGTTCTTC. Amino acid sequence: CASSLGSWGRNEQFF.